The next 18 T cell receptor beta chains were all read from a single sample in a study of vaccination and CD4 T cells after COVID-19. An Oncomine TCR Beta short-read assay was used to sequence the DNA from cultured CD4+ T cells. Via MiXCR, TCRdb re-called the PCR reads, giving one row per CDR3 protein. The sample holds about 12,000 distinct CDR3 sequences; roughly three fifths are singletons and the top ten take around 8%. Documented treatment: roughly nine-day PBMC culture with coronavirus spike peptide pools or control peptides (ViraFEST assay). These TCRs are of unknown antigen specificity. Sequenced material: CD4+ T cells from blood, cultured in vitro. The receptors were sampled from a human donor who had recovered from COVID-19.

V usage is TRBV7-3 and J usage is TRBJ2-2; perhaps TRBD2 as D (7 bases). Germline V gene lookup returns CDR1 SGHTA and CDR2 FQGTGA. The CDR3 is 18 amino acids. V was clipped by 5 bases and J by 2 bases, with 21 bases between them. The CDR3 sequence is CASSRYPVGGPNTGELFF. The CDR3 DNA follows: TGTGCCAGCAGCCGATATCCGGTGGGGGGGCCTAACACCGGGGAGCTGTTTTTT.

V gene TRBV7-3 combines with J gene TRBJ1-6; no firm D call. The ends were cut back, 3 bases at V and 0 bases at J, with 9 bases in the middle. From germline, CDR1 is SGHTA and CDR2 FQGTGA. The CDR3 runs 16 residues. In nucleotides, the CDR3 is TGTGCCAGCAGCTTGCACCAGAGCTCCTATAATTCACCCCTCCACTTT. As protein: CASSLHQSSYNSPLHF.

The J gene is TRBJ2-3, the V gene TRBV4-2, with 7 bases fitting TRBD1. The junction had 12 bases not matched to a gene; V was cut back by 3 bases and J by 0 bases. Germline CDR1 and CDR2: LGHNA and YNFKEQ. The CDR3 loop spans 18 amino acids. The CDR3 sequence: CASSHTAPTGYSTDTQYF. The CDR3 coding sequence is TGTGCCAGCAGCCATACCGCGCCGACAGGGTATAGCACAGATACGCAGTATTTT.

The rearrangement uses TRBV28 and TRBJ1-5; no clear D. Germline V gives CDR1 MDHEN, CDR2 SYDVKM. V was cut by 6 bases and J by 3 bases, with 9 bases left in between. The CDR3 is made up of 13 amino acids. This CDR3 reads CASSRINNQPQHF. The DNA for the CDR3 is TGTGCCAGCAGCCGGATAAACAATCAGCCCCAGCATTTT. Drawing the rest from reference TRBV28 and TRBJ1-5, the complete variable domain is DVKVTQSSRYLVKRTGEKVFLECVQDMDHENMFWYRQDPGLGLRLIYFSYDVKMKEKGDIPEGYSVSREKKERFSLILESASTNQTSMYLCASSRINNQPQHFGDGTRLSIL.

J is TRBJ1-5 and V is TRBV5-5; D gene ambiguous. Between the trimmed V and J ends, which lost 2 bases and 5 bases, there was a span of 5 bases. The CDR3 totals 12 residues. Germline V gene sequence: CDR1 SGHKS, CDR2 YYEKEE (reference sequence). The CDR3 here is CASSFGYQPQHF. As DNA, the CDR3 is TGTGCCAGCAGCTTTGGGTATCAGCCCCAGCATTTT.

This clonotype is deemed large. The chain combines TRBV19 with TRBJ1-5; no clear D gene. With 5 bases removed from V and 1 base from J, the gap between germline ends came to 6 bases. There are 13 residues in the CDR3. CDR1 LNHDA and CDR2 SQIVND come from the germline V gene (reference sequence). Here the CDR3 reads CASSQQSNQPQHF. The CDR3, as DNA: TGTGCCAGTAGTCAACAGAGCAATCAGCCCCAGCATTTT.

The rearrangement uses TRBV7-2 and TRBJ1-5, with 7 bases matching TRBD1. This CDR3 has 15 residues. The ends lost 5 bases at V and 1 base at J; junction bases unmatched: 5. CDR1 is SGHTA and CDR2 is FQGNSA in the germline V gene. The CDR3 protein is CASSGRGGSNQPQHF. CDR3 nucleotides: TGTGCCAGCAGCGGCAGGGGGGGGAGCAATCAGCCCCAGCATTTT.

The chain is built from TRBV5-6 and TRBJ1-1, with D possibly being TRBD1 (6 bases). V lost 0 bases and J 10 bases, leaving 16 bases between the germline ends. CDR1 is SGHDT, CDR2 YYEEEE, per germline. The CDR3 runs 14 residues. CDR3 sequence (DNA): TGTGCCAGCAGCTTGGCCCGGGTCTCGACAGGAGCTTTCTTT. It specifies CASSLARVSTGAFF.

The rearrangement uses TRBV7-6 and TRBJ2-5, with D tentatively TRBD2 (6 bases). CDR1 is SGHVS and CDR2 is FNYEAQ in the germline V gene. CDR3 length equals 16 residues. V was clipped by 1 base and J by 4 bases, with 16 bases between them. CDR3 DNA: TGTGCCAGCAGCTTAGAGACTAGACTATTGGGAGAGACCCAGTACTTC. This codes for CASSLETRLLGETQYF.

This clonotype was counted between two and nine times. The chain carries TRBV20-1 and TRBJ1-5, with D possibly being TRBD1 (5 bases). CDR3 length equals 12 residues. Trimming pared 3 bases from V and 5 bases from J, leaving 8 bases between. The germline V gene encodes CDR1 DFQATT and CDR2 SNEGSKA (reference sequence). CDR3 in amino acids: CSARPGHQPQHF. The DNA of the CDR3 is TGCAGTGCTAGGCCAGGGCATCAGCCCCAGCATTTT.

CDR3 nucleotides: TGTGCCAGCAGACCCTATAGCGGGAGGGTCCATGAGCAGTTCTTC. Its translation is CASRPYSGRVHEQFF. The chain employs TRBV27 and TRBJ2-1; 11 positions agree with TRBD2. This CDR3 has 15 amino acids. The junction had 9 bases not matched to a gene; V was cut back by 6 bases and J by 8 bases. Germline CDR1 MNHEY, CDR2 SMNVEV (reference sequence).

This clonotype has only a few counts. The J gene is TRBJ2-5, the V gene TRBV7-2; 7 positions agree with TRBD2. In germline, CDR1 is SGHTA, CDR2 FQGNSA. J was trimmed by 2 bases and V by 5 bases; bases with no gene match: 8. This CDR3 region has 15 residues. The CDR3: CASSPGASGQETQYF. The CDR3 DNA reads as TGTGCCAGCAGCCCAGGAGCTAGCGGTCAAGAGACCCAGTACTTC.

This clonotype occurred once. The V and J genes are TRBV20-1 and TRBJ2-2; perhaps TRBD2 as D (6 bases). CDR1 and CDR2 from the germline V gene are DFQATT and SNEGSKA (reference sequence). CDR3 length: 12 amino acids. The V end was cut by 2 bases, the J end by 9 bases, with 10 bases between. CDR3 loop: CSARMGGRELFF. In DNA, the CDR3 is TGCAGTGCTAGAATGGGAGGCCGGGAGCTGTTTTTT.

V and J are TRBV7-9 and TRBJ2-3; D unclear. Between the trimmed V and J ends, which lost 2 bases and 6 bases, there was a span of 6 bases. CDR3 length: 12 amino acids. Germline V gene sequence: CDR1 SEHNR, CDR2 FQNEAQ (reference sequence). CDR3 sequence (DNA): TGTGCCAGCAGCTTACAAACCGATACGCAGTATTTT. Translation: CASSLQTDTQYF.

The rearrangement joins TRBV6-5 to TRBJ1-2; the D gene is possibly TRBD1 (6 bases). Germline CDR1 MNHEY, CDR2 SVGAGI. Trimming took 4 bases from V and 5 from J, leaving 11 bases between them. The CDR3 covers 13 residues. The CDR3 DNA reads TGTGCCAGCAGTTCCGAGGGGGAATATGGCTACACCTTC. Translated, it gives CASSSEGEYGYTF.

V usage is TRBV15 and J usage is TRBJ2-7, with 13 bases aligning to TRBD2. The CDR3 contains 14 residues. With V trimmed by 1 base and J by 8 bases, 2 bases remained unmatched. CDR1 LNHNV and CDR2 YYDKDF come from the germline V gene (reference sequence). In nucleotides, the CDR3 is TGTGCCACCAGCAGAGGGACTAGCGGGAGTAAGCAGTACTTC. Protein product: CATSRGTSGSKQYF.

This chain joins TRBV4-1 and TRBJ1-5; possible D gene TRBD1, 5 bases. Germline V gene sequence: CDR1 MGHRA, CDR2 YSYEKL. This CDR3 spans 14 amino acids. V was trimmed by 1 base and J by 7 bases, leaving 11 bases between them. The CDR3 DNA sequence: TGCGCCAGCAGCCAAGGCCAACAGGTCCAGCCCCAGCATTTT. This codes for CASSQGQQVQPQHF.

The chain carries TRBV28 and TRBJ2-7; TRBD1 matches 10 bases. Germline V gives CDR1 MDHEN, CDR2 SYDVKM. V lost 7 bases, J lost 3 bases, and 12 bases stayed unmatched. The CDR3 runs to 16 residues. The CDR3 sequence is CASTRDRGRDHYEQYF. The CDR3 DNA follows: TGTGCCAGCACTCGGGACAGGGGCCGTGACCACTACGAGCAGTACTTC.